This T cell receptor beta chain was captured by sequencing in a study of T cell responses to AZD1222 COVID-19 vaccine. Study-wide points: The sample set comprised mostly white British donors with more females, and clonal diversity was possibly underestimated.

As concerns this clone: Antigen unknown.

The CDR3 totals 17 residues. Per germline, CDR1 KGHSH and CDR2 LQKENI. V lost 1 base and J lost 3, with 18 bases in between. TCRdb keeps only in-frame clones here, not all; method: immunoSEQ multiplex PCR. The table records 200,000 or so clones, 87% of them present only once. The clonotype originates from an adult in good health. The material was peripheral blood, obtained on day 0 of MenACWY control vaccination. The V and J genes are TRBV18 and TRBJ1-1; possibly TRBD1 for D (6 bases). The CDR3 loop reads CASSPLSGANSYTEAFF. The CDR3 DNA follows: TGTGCCAGCTCACCACTATCAGGGGCGAATTCTTACACTGAAGCTTTCTTT.